This T cell receptor beta chain emerged from a study of T cells after yellow fever vaccination. One entry per CDR3 protein results from TCRdb running MiXCR on the 5' RACE reads. Of under 300,000 distinct CDR3 sequences listed, about an eighth are singletons. This TCR was sampled from a man aged 25-45 years who received the YFV17D yellow fever vaccine. The source material was CD4+ T cells sorted from PBMCs, sampled 45 days after the yellow fever booster vaccination.

The CDR3 sequence is CASSLGPGAGYGYTF. For the CDR3, the DNA is TGTGCCAGCAGCTTAGGTCCAGGGGCGGGCTATGGCTACACCTTC. The chain has TRBV7-2 and TRBJ1-2; perhaps TRBD1 as D (6 bases). V shed 1 base and J shed 4 bases, with 13 bases lying between them. CDR1 SGHTA and CDR2 FQGNSA come from the germline V gene. The CDR3 loop spans 15 amino acids.